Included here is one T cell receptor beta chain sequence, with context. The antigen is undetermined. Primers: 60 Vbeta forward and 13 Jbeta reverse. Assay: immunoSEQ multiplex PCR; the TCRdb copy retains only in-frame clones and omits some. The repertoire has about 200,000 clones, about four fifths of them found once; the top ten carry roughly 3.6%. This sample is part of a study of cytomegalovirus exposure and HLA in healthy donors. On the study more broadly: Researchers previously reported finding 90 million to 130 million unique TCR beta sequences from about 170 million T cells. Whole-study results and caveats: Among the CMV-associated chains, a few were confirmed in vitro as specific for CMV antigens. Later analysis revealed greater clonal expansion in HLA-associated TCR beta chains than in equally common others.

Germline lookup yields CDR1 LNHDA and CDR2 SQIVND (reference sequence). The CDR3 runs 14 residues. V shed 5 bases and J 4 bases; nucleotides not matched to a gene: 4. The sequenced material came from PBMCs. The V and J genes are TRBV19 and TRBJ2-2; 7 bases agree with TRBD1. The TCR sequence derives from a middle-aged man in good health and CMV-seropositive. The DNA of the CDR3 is TGTGCCAGTAGTGCGACAGGGATCACCGGGGAGCTGTTTTTT. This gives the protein CASSATGITGELFF. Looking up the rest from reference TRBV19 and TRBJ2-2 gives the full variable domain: DGGITQSPKYLFRKEGQNVTLSCEQNLNHDAMYWYRQDPGQGLRLIYYSQIVNDFQKGDIAEGYSVSREKKESFPLTVTSAQKNPTAFYLCASSATGITGELFFGEGSRLTVL.